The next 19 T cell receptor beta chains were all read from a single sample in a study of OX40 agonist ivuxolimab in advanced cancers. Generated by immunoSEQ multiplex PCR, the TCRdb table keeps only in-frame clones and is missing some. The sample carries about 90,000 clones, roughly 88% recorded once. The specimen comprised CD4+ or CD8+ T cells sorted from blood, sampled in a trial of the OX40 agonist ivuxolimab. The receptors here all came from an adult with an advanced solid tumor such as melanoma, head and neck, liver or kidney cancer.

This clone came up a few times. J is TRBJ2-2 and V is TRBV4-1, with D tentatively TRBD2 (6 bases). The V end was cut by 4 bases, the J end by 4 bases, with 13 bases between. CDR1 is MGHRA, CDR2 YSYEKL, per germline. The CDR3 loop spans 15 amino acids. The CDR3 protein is CASSPMRRGTGELFF. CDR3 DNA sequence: TGCGCCAGCAGCCCCATGCGGCGGGGCACCGGGGAGCTGTTTTTT.

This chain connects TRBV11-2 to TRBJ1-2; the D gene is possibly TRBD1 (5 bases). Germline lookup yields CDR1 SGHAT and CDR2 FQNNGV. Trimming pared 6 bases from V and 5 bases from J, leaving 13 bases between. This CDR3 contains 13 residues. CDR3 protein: CASSLPRGYGYTF. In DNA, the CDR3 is TGTGCCAGCAGTCTCCCGAGGGGTTATGGCTACACCTTC.

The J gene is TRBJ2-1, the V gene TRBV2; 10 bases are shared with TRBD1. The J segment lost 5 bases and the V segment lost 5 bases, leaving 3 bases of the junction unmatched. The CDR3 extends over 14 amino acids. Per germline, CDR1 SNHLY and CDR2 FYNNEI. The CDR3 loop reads CASSTDRGNNEQFF. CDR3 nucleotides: TGTGCCAGCAGTACGGACAGGGGGAACAATGAGCAGTTCTTC.

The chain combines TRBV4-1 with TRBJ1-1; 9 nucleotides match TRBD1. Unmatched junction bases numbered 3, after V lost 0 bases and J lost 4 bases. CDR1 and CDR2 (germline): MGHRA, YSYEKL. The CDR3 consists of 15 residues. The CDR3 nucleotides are TGCGCCAGCAGCCAAGACGTGACAGGGGGCACTGAAGCTTTCTTT. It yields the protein CASSQDVTGGTEAFF.

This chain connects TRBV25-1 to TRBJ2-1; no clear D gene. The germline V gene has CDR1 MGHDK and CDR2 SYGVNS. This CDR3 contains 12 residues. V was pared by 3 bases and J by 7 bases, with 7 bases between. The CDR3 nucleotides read TGTGCCAGCAGTGATAGGTTGAATGAGCAGTTCTTC. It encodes CASSDRLNEQFF.

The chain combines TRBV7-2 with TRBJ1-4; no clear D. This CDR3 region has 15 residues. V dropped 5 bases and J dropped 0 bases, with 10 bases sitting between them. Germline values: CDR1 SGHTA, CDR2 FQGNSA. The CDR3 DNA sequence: TGTGCCAGCAGCGTCGTTCAAACAACTAATGAAAAACTGTTTTTT. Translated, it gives CASSVVQTTNEKLFF.

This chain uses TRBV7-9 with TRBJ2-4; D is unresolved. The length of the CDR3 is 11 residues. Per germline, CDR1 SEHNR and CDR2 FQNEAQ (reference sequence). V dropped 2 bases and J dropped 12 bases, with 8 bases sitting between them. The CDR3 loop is CASSLYGNQYF. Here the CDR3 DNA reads TGTGCCAGCAGCTTATATGGCAATCAGTACTTC.

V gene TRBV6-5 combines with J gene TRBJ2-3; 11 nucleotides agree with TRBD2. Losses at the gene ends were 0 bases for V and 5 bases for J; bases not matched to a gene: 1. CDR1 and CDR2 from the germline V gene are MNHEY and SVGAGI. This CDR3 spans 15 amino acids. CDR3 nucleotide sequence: TGTGCCAGCAGTTACTCAGGGACTAGCGGAGATACGCAGTATTTT. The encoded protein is CASSYSGTSGDTQYF.

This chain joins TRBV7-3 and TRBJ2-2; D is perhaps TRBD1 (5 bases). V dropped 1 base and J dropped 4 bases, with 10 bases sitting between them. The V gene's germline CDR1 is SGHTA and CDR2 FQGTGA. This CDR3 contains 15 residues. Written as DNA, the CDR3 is TGTGCCAGCAGCTTAATTCAGGGTGGCACCGGGGAGCTGTTTTTT. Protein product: CASSLIQGGTGELFF.

In DNA, the CDR3 is TGTGCCAGCAGATATCCAGCGGGGGTATCCTACGAGCAGTACTTC. It codes for CASRYPAGVSYEQYF. The chain combines TRBV28 with TRBJ2-7; TRBD2 matches at 8 bases. V dropped 6 bases and J dropped 1; count of bases not matched to a gene: 8. This CDR3 has 15 amino acids. CDR1 is MDHEN and CDR2 is SYDVKM in the germline V gene.

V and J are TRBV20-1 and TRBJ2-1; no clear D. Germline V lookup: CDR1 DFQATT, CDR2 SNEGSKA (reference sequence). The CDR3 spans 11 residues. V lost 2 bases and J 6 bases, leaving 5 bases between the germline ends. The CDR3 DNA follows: TGCAGTGCTAGACCCGTCAATGAGCAGTTCTTC. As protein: CSARPVNEQFF.

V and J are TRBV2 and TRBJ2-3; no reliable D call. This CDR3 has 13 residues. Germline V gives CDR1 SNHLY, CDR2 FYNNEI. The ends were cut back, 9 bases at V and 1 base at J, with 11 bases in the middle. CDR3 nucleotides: TGTGCCAGTATGAGACTTGGCACAGATACGCAGTATTTT. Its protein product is CASMRLGTDTQYF.

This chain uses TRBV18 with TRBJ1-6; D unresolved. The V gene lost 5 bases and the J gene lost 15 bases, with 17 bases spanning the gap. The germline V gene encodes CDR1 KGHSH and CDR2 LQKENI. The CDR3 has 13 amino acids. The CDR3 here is CASSADGLRSLHF. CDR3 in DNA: TGTGCCAGCTCAGCGGACGGTCTAAGGAGCCTCCACTTT.

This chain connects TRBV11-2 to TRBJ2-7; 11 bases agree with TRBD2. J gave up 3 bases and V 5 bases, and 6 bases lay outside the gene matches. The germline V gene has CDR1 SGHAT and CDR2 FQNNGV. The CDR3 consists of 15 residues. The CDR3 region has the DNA TGTGCCAGCAGCCGAGGGACTAGCGGAATCTACGAGCAGTACTTC. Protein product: CASSRGTSGIYEQYF.

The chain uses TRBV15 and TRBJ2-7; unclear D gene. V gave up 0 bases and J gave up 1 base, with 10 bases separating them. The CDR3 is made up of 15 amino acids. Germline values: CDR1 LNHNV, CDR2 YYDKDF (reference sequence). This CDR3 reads CATSRDPTGSYEQYF. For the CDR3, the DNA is TGTGCCACCAGCAGAGATCCAACCGGGTCCTACGAGCAGTACTTC.

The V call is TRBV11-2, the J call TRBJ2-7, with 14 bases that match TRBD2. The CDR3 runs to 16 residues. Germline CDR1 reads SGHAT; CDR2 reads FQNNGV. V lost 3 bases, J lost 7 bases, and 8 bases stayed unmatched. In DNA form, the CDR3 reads TGTGCCAGCAGCTTCACCGCGACTAGCGGGAGGGGTGAGCAGTACTTC. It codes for CASSFTATSGRGEQYF.

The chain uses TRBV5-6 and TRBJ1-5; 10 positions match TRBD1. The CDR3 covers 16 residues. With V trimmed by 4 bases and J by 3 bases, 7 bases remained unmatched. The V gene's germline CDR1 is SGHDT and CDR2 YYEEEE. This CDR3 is CASSLDRGRDNQPQHF. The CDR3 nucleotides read TGTGCCAGCAGCCTTGACAGGGGGCGCGACAATCAGCCCCAGCATTTT. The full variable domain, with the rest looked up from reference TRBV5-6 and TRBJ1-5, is DAGVTQSPTHLIKTRGQQVTLRCSPKSGHDTVSWYQQALGQGPQFIFQYYEEEERQRGNFPDRFSGHQFPNYSSELNVNALLLGDSALYLCASSLDRGRDNQPQHFGDGTRLSIL.

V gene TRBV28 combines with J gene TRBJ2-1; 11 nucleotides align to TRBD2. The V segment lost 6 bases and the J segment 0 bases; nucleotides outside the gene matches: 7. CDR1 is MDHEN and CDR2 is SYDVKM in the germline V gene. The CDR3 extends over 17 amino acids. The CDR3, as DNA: TGTGCCAGCAGGGGGACTAGCGGCATTTCCTCCTACAATGAGCAGTTCTTC. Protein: CASRGTSGISSYNEQFF.

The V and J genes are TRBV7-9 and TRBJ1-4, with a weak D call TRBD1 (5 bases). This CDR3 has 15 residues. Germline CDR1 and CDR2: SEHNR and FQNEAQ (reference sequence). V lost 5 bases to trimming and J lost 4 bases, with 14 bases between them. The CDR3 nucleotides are TGTGCCAGCAGCCAATCGGGACTGGTTAATGAAAAACTGTTTTTT. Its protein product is CASSQSGLVNEKLFF.